This T cell receptor (beta chain) was sequenced for a study of blood T cell repertoires in COVID-19. Among Cohort 3 donors, those recovered had two negative PCRs, clearance, or symptom resolution. Profiled with immunoSEQ multiplex PCR; TCRdb holds only in-frame clones, not every one. The repertoire holds approximately 300,000 clones, approximately 92% seen once, with approximately 17% in the top ten. Sequencing was carried out using PBMCs or T cells enriched from blood (not recorded which). The receptor's source is a woman aged 25 to 39 who had recovered from COVID-19.

The CDR3 here is CASSQNTGDYGYTF. As DNA, the CDR3 is TGCGCCAGCAGCCAGAACACAGGTGACTATGGCTACACCTTC. The chain carries TRBV4-1 and TRBJ1-2, with a weak D call TRBD1 (5 bases). The CDR3 spans 14 residues. V gave up 3 bases and J gave up 3 bases, with 11 bases separating them. The V gene's germline CDR1 is MGHRA and CDR2 YSYEKL.